This T cell receptor (beta chain) was retrieved from a study of cytomegalovirus exposure and HLA in healthy donors. General study findings and limits: What a later analysis reportedly showed was that an Asian-associated ancestry cluster had fewer N-insertions than the approximately 670-donor mean. A later analysis found common viral pathogens apparently linked to several of the most significant clusters. Productive status was seen about 87% or about 30% of the time for most TCR beta V segments in an earlier analysis. As confirmed in vitro, a few CMV-associated chains were specific for CMV antigens.

V shed 7 bases and J shed 5 bases, with 15 bases lying between them. This CDR3 is 14 amino acids long. Germline V CDR1 and CDR2: SGHRS, YFSETQ. Use of 60 Vbeta and 13 Jbeta primers characterized the PCR. Measured with immunoSEQ multiplex PCR; TCRdb has only the in-frame clones, and not every one. The top ten hold about 7.9% of the sample, which has 150,000 to 200,000 clones, approximately 77% seen once. The table lists this clone with a few counts. The antigen is not known. The specimen sequenced was PBMCs. The chain is built from TRBV5-1 and TRBJ2-2, with TRBD1 as a possible D gene (6 bases). This sequence was found in a male donor in good health and CMV-seropositive. This chain's CDR3 is CASRTGMGTGELFF. Here the CDR3 DNA reads TGCGCCAGCCGAACAGGGATGGGGACCGGGGAGCTGTTTTTT.